A selection of T cell receptor beta chains follows, all from one sample in a study of T cell responses to AZD1222 COVID-19 vaccine. The repertoire was sequenced with immunoSEQ multiplex PCR; TCRdb's copy has only in-frame clones and lacks some. The sample includes fewer than 150,000 clones, over 85% of them seen just once. The sample in question was peripheral blood, obtained on day 0 of AZD1222 vaccination. Receptors originate from an adult in good health. Both conserved end residues are part of each CDR3. D genes are given only for firm matches. Clone size is given for some rows only: seen once, a few or many times, or a class if the clone is expanded.

d_call j_call cdr3_length clone_size v_call cdr3_nt cdr3_aa
NA TRBJ2-1 15 NA TRBV5-1 TGCGCCAGCAGCTTGCCGGAGAGCTCCTACAATGAGCAGTTCTTC CASSLPESSYNEQFF
NA TRBJ1-1 13 few TRBV19 TGTGCCAGTAGTCCAGCTCAGAGGACTGAAGCTTTCTTT CASSPAQRTEAFF
TRBD2 TRBJ2-5 16 NA TRBV28 TGTGCCAGCAGAGTCGGACTAGCGCTCAACCAAGAGACCCAGTACTTC CASRVGLALNQETQYF
NA TRBJ1-1 12 NA TRBV30 TGTGCCTGGAGGGAAAGGGCCACTGAAGCTTTCTTT CAWRERATEAFF
NA TRBJ2-7 12 NA TRBV5-6 TGTGCCAGCAGCTCGCTTGGCTACGAGCAGTACTTC CASSSLGYEQYF
TRBD1 TRBJ2-1 17 NA TRBV6-2/TRBV6-3 TGTGCCAGCAGTCAACACGGGACAGGGGGCCGTCTCTTGGAGCAGTTCTTC CASSQHGTGGRLLEQFF
TRBD1 TRBJ1-1 16 NA TRBV9 TGTGCCAGCAGCCCCCACCCCGGGACAGGGAGCACTGAAGCTTTCTTT CASSPHPGTGSTEAFF
NA TRBJ2-1 12 once TRBV6-5 TGTGCCAGCAGTTACTCGGGCTCGGACTCGTTCTTC CASSYSGSDSFF
NA TRBJ2-4 13 NA TRBV5-6 TGTGCCAGCAGCTTGTCGGATTTAAACATTCAGTACTTC CASSLSDLNIQYF
NA TRBJ1-5 12 NA TRBV29-1 TGCAGCGTTGAAGACGGCAATCAGTCCCAGCATTTT CSVEDGNQSQHF
TRBD1 TRBJ1-2 16 NA TRBV6-4 TGTGCCAGCAGCAATCTACGGACGGACAGGTTCTATGGCTACACCTTC CASSNLRTDRFYGYTF
NA TRBJ1-1 14 NA TRBV11-2 TGTGCCAGCAGCCCCGCCAGGGTTTCCACTGAAGCTTTCTTT CASSPARVSTEAFF
NA TRBJ2-3 15 NA TRBV19 TGTGCCAGTAGTATAGTTGCGGCAGATAGAGATACGCAGTATTTT CASSIVAADRDTQYF
TRBD1 TRBJ1-2 13 NA TRBV27 TGTGCCAGCAGTTTAGGCGACAGGGGTAGCTACACCTTC CASSLGDRGSYTF